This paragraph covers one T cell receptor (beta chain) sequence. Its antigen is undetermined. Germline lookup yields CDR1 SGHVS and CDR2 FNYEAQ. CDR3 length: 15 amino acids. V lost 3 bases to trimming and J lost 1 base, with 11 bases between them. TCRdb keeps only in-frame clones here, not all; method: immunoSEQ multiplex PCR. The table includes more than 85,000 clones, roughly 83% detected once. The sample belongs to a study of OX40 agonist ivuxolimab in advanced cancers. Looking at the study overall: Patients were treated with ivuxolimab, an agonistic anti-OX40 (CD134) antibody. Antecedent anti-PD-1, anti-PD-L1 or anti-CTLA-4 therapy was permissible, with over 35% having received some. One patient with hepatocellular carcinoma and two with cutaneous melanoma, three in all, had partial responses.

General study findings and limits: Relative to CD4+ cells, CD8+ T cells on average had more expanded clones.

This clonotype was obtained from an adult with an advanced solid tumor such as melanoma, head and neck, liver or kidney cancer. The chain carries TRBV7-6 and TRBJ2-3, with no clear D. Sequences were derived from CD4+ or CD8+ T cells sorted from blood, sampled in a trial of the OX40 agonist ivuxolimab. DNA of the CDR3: TGTGCCAGCAGCTTGGGTAGTGGGGGCACAGATACGCAGTATTTT. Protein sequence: CASSLGSGGTDTQYF.